This TCR beta chain derives from a study of blood T cell repertoires in COVID-19 (dated by TCRdb to about 2020). General notes on the study: The collaborator samples originated in the United States, Italy and Spain and spanned the acute and convalescent phases of COVID-19. The prospective study material was composed of cDNA or gDNA derived from T cells, B-cell-depleted T cells, or PBMCs. Subjects who had been exposed to COVID-19, were actively infected with it, or had recovered from it provided the deeply sampled blood TCRbeta repertoires that made up the dataset. The repertoires were released in a freely available public database intended as a resource for research on the immune response to SARS-CoV-2. Samples came from the ongoing ImmuneRACE study (first 160 participants) plus 1,254 subjects from 6 global collaborators. The sample metadata nearly always contained a de-identified subject ID, COVID-19 status, age in years and sex. Where available, HLA class I and class II types were obtained from metadata supplied by the sample provider rather than from assay-based typing. Study-wide findings and limitations: The quantity of clinical and demographic metadata differed by source and by participant and was supplied without curation.

This clone turned up a few times. Its antigen remains unidentified. No much larger clone is present one base from it, and per-base qualities are unavailable. One collaborating source in Seattle enrolled patients during active infection and followed them longitudinally through the course of disease. Whole blood was collected in K2EDTA tubes by collaborating institutions according to the institutions' own protocols. For TCRbeta analysis, collaborators shipped samples as frozen whole blood, isolated PBMCs, or DNA extracted from either of those sample types. TCRbeta CDR3 regions were amplified from genomic DNA using the immunoSEQ Assay, a bias-controlled multiplex PCR. The original pipeline was this. Nucleated cell counts per sample were estimated from amplification of reference gene primers within the assay. To quantify the absolute abundance of each unique TCRbeta CDR3 rearrangement, sequence reads were collapsed and filtered. For each sample, productive Simpson clonality was calculated by taking the square root of Simpson's diversity index across productive rearrangements. TCRdb obtained this table from immuneACCESS and retained in-frame rearrangements with V and J assigned. These tables miss some clones; where compared with another copy, unresolved V genes account for less than half of the shortfall, and the remainder is unexplained. The DNA gave D and trimming, while V, J and clone size come from that table. The sample has fewer than 200,000 clones on record, 80% to 85% of them singletons. The ten largest clones capture under 10% of the sample.

CDR1 DFQATT and CDR2 SNEGSKA are derived from the germline V gene (reference sequence). The CDR3 sequence holds 11 residues, the cysteine and phenylalanine included. Only the CDR3 DNA stays, 33 bases, in frame from base 1. The germline ends are 9 bases apart after V is trimmed by 3 bases and J by 9 bases. The TCR originated in a woman in her 70s with COVID-19, enrolled during active disease. The receptor chain draws on TRBV20-1 and TRBJ1-5, with no reliable assignment of the D segment. The sequenced material came from peripheral blood. The nucleotides are TGCAGTGCTAGCACTGATGGGCCCCAGCATTTT. It is translated as CSASTDGPQHF.